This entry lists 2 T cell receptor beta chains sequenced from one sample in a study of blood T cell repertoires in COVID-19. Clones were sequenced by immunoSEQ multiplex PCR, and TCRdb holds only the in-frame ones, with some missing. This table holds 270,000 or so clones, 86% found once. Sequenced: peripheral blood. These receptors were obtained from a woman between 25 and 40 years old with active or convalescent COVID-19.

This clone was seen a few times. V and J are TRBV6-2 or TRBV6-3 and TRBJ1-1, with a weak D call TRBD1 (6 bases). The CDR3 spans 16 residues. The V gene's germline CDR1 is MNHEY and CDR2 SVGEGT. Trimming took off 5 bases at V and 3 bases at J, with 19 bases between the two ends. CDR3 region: CASSMKTGSTYTEAFF. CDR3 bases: TGTGCCAGCAGTATGAAGACAGGATCAACGTACACTGAAGCTTTCTTT.

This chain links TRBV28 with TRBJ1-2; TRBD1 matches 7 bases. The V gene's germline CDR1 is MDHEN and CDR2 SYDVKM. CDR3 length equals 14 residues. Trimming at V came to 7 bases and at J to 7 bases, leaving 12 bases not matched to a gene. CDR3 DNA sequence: TGTGCCAGCACCTCCCACGTAGGGGGCTTTGGCTACACCTTC. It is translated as CASTSHVGGFGYTF.